These 24 T cell receptor beta chains were all obtained from the same sample, sequenced in a study of tumor-infiltrating lymphocytes in primary liver carcinoma. A constant-region primer served to make TCR beta cDNA from 500 to 550 ng total RNA. Modified slightly, ARM-PCR produced TCR beta libraries over three nested multiplex PCR rounds. In the first two PCR rounds, TRBV1-TRBV30 forward primers were paired with a C-beta reverse primer, and each round lasted roughly 10 cycles. One entry per CDR3 protein, called by TCRdb with MiXCR from the multiplex PCR reads. The table records under 85,000 distinct CDR3 sequences, around 70% of them present only once. Both RNA and DNA were isolated together from roughly 20-30 mg of bulk tissue that had not been sorted. Sequenced sample: liver tumor tissue from sampling region 1. Described subset: tumor region T1, superior pole. The receptors originated from a man aged 40-49 years with primary liver carcinoma and hepatitis B virus infection.

This clonotype came up a few times. The chain links TRBV5-1 to TRBJ2-1; D is perhaps TRBD1 (6 bases). There are 15 residues in the CDR3. In germline, CDR1 is SGHRS, CDR2 YFSETQ. Between the trimmed V and J ends, which lost 0 bases and 3 bases, there was a span of 10 bases. The CDR3 DNA reads TGCGCCAGCAGCTTGGTCCCAGGGGTCTACAATGAGCAGTTCTTC. Its translation is CASSLVPGVYNEQFF.

Notes on this clonotype: The conserved phenylalanine or tryptophan normally closing the CDR3 is absent here, so this likely arose from a read error. It is unclear where the CDR3 begins or ends on the DNA, so no DNA is shown, and the CDR3 is as TCRdb lists it. This chain links TRBV12-3 or TRBV12-4 with TRBJ1-6; the D call TRBD1 from the table was never checked on the DNA. From its first to its last residue, the CDR3 has 15 amino acids. This CDR3 is CASSSTTGRNSPIHY.

This clonotype was picked up a small number of times. The chain links TRBV20-1 to TRBJ2-7; D might be TRBD2 (5 bases). Germline CDR1 and CDR2: DFQATT and SNEGSKA (reference sequence). Trimming removed 7 bases at V and 3 bases at J, with 19 bases between. The CDR3 sequence is 14 residues long. Here the CDR3 reads CSVPGGVRIYEQYF. The CDR3 nucleotides are TGCAGTGTCCCCGGAGGAGTTCGGATCTACGAGCAGTACTTC.

As regards this clonotype: One end of the junction varies from germline; a read error may be responsible. The CDR3 nucleotides are TGTGCCAACAGCTTAAGCAAGCTAGCGTCGCAGTACTTC. Its translation is CANSLSKLASQYF. The rearrangement links TRBV11-2 to TRBJ2-7, with D possibly TRBD2 on 6 matching bases. This CDR3 spans 13 amino acids. CDR1 and CDR2 from the germline V gene are SGHAT and FQNNGV. The variable domain in full, with the rest retrieved from reference TRBV11-2 and TRBJ2-7, is EAGVAQSPRYKIIEKRQSVAFWCNPISGHATLYWYQQILGQGPKLLIQFQNNGVVDDSQLPKDRFSAERLKGVDSTLKIQPAKLEDSAVYLCANSLSKLASQYFGPGTRLTVT.

Concerning this clonotype itself: A junction end diverges from the germline sequence, so it may reflect a read error. V is TRBV4-1 and J is TRBJ1-5; 7 nucleotides match TRBD1. The closer fit of TRBJ2-3 to the DNA end suggests the J call may be wrong. The CDR3 spans 14 residues. Germline-derived CDR1 and CDR2 are MGHRA and YSYEKL. The CDR3 coding sequence is TGCGCCTGCAGCCCTTGGACAGGTAATCAGCCCCAGTATTTT. It is translated as CACSPWTGNQPQYF.

The chain uses TRBV6-5 and TRBJ2-7, with D perhaps TRBD1 (6 bases). The CDR3 totals 16 residues. V lost 0 bases, J lost 6 bases, and 18 bases lay in between. CDR1 is MNHEY, CDR2 SVGAGI, per germline. The CDR3 spells CASSYSRAYRAAEQYF. CDR3 coding DNA: TGTGCCAGCAGTTACTCGAGGGCGTACAGGGCTGCCGAGCAGTACTTC.

Comments on this clonotype: Likely a read error: the CDR3 ends without its conserved phenylalanine or tryptophan. This sequence joins TRBV6-2 or TRBV6-3 and TRBJ2-5; 12 bases fit TRBD2. CDR3 length: 16 amino acids. The germline V gene encodes CDR1 MNHEY and CDR2 SVGEGT. The CDR3 bases are TGTGCCAGCTGTTACCCCGCCCTAGCGGGAGGGGAGACCCAGTACATC. Protein: CASCYPALAGGETQYI.

Of note for this clonotype: Because the CDR3 is missing its conserved closing phenylalanine or tryptophan, this is likely a read error. No DNA is shown, since the ends of the CDR3 on it are uncertain; the CDR3 is the one TCRdb lists. V is TRBV2 and J is TRBJ1-6. The CDR3 is 13 amino acids in total, end residues counted. The germline gives CDR1 SNHLY, CDR2 FYNNEI. The CDR3 sequence: CASEENPNSPLQS.

The CDR3, as DNA: TGTGCCAGCAGCTTGGAAGGGACGTATGACCACACCTTC. Translated, it gives CASSLEGTYDHTF. This chain joins TRBV5-5 and TRBJ1-2; weak D call: TRBD1 (5 bases). Trimming removed 0 bases at V and 12 bases at J, with 15 bases between. The germline CDR1 and CDR2 sequences are SGHKS and YYEKEE (reference sequence). CDR3 length: 13 amino acids.

Details on this clonotype: The junction and the germline gene differ at one end; a read error may be behind it. The chain uses TRBV6-1 and TRBJ2-7; D could derive from TRBD1 or TRBD2 (6 bases each). The CDR3 totals 15 residues. CDR1 and CDR2 from the germline V gene are MNHNS and SASEGT. For the CDR3, the DNA is TGTGCTAGCAATGAGGAACAGGGAGGCCCCTACGAGCAGTACTTC. As protein: CASNEEQGGPYEQYF.

In regard to this clonotype: One end of the junction varies from germline; a read error may be responsible. The chain joins TRBV29-1 to TRBJ2-7; D is perhaps TRBD1 or TRBD2 (5 bases each). Germline assignment: CDR1 SQVTM and CDR2 ANQGSEA. The CDR3 length is 13 residues. The DNA of the CDR3 is TGCAGCGTTCACGGTGACGGGACCTACGAGCAGCACTTC. It specifies CSVHGDGTYEQHF.

This clonotype was found a few times. One end of the junction is discordant with germline, which a read error may explain. The V call is TRBV6-6, the J call TRBJ1-5; tentative D call: TRBD1 (5 bases). Germline V gene lookup returns CDR1 MNHNY and CDR2 SVGAGI (reference sequence). This CDR3 is 15 amino acids long. CDR3 protein: CASRPGTDSNQSQHF. CDR3 DNA: TGTGCTAGCAGACCCGGGACGGATAGCAATCAGTCCCAGCATTTT.

Details on this clonotype: A much more abundant neighbour one base away suggests this may be a read error. This chain joins TRBV24-1 and TRBJ1-2; 7 nucleotides match TRBD1. The germline gives CDR1 KGHDR, CDR2 SFDVKD. V lost 5 bases to trimming and J lost 8 bases; unmatched junction nucleotides: 10. CDR3 length: 14 residues. CDR3 residues: CATSVSGLTGGYTF. The DNA of the CDR3 is TGTGCCACCAGTGTCTCGGGACTGACAGGGGGCTACACCTTC.

With regard to this clonotype: In this CDR3 the conserved last residue, phenylalanine or tryptophan, is missing, so a read error is likely. V and J are TRBV11-2 and TRBJ2-7; a possible D gene is TRBD2 (5 bases). Germline V CDR1 and CDR2: SGHAT, FQNNGV. The CDR3 has 13 amino acids. Trimming removed 5 bases from V and 9 bases from J, with 17 bases in between. The CDR3 coding sequence is TGTGCCAGCAGCCTAAGTGAGCTAGCATCGCAGTACTCC. As protein: CASSLSELASQYS.

The V and J genes are TRBV12-3 or TRBV12-4 and TRBJ2-7; 9 nucleotides agree with TRBD1. The CDR3 covers 15 residues. Germline trimming cut 6 bases from V and 6 bases from J; bases unmatched to any gene: 12. The CDR3 DNA sequence: TGTGCCAGCAGCTTAAGAACAGGGGGCGAGCCCGAGCAGTACTTC. It codes for CASSLRTGGEPEQYF.

This clonotype occurred many times. The chain joins TRBV7-9 to TRBJ2-3; a weak D match, TRBD2 (5 bases). This CDR3 has 14 amino acids. CDR1 and CDR2 (germline): SEHNR, FQNEAQ (reference sequence). V was cut by 3 bases and J by 5 bases, with 12 bases left in between. The CDR3 here is CASSFLGRGDTQYF. Here the CDR3 DNA reads TGTGCCAGCAGCTTCCTAGGTCGGGGAGATACGCAGTATTTT.

On this clonotype itself: A much more abundant neighbour one base away suggests this may be a read error. The V and J genes are TRBV7-8 and TRBJ2-5; D is uncertain. Trimming took off 5 bases at V and 5 bases at J, with 21 bases between the two ends. The CDR3 consists of 16 residues. Per germline, CDR1 SGHVS and CDR2 FQNEAQ. CDR3 nucleotides: TGTGCCAGCAGCCTCCATACCCCATGGGTATTGGAGACCCAGTACTTC. As protein: CASSLHTPWVLETQYF.

As to this clonotype: An end of the junction differs from the germline gene, which may be a read error. The chain recombines TRBV4-1 with TRBJ2-1; 7 positions agree with TRBD2. CDR3 length: 16 residues. CDR1 and CDR2 (germline): MGHRA, YSYEKL. The CDR3 sequence: CVSSQESGIERNEQFF. CDR3 nucleotides: TGCGTCAGCAGCCAAGAAAGCGGGATAGAGAGAAATGAGCAGTTCTTC.

Remarks on this clonotype: The junction does not match germline at one end; this may be a read error. V and J are TRBV12-3 or TRBV12-4 and TRBJ2-2, with D perhaps matching TRBD1 (5 bases). The CDR3 has 16 residues. The CDR3 nucleotides are TGTGCCAGCAGATTAGCCAGGGTAGTTAAGGCGGGGGAGCTGTTTTTT. It is translated as CASRLARVVKAGELFF.

Comment on this clonotype: An end of the junction does not agree with germline; a read error may underlie this. The V gene is TRBV5-1, the J gene TRBJ2-7, with D perhaps assigned TRBD1 or TRBD2 (5 bases each). The CDR3 is 14 residues long. Germline CDR1 is SGHRS and CDR2 is YFSETQ. The chain's CDR3 is CTSSLVGDAYEQYF. DNA for the CDR3: TGCACCAGCAGCTTGGTCGGGGACGCATACGAGCAGTACTTC. The whole variable domain, remainder taken from reference TRBV5-1 and TRBJ2-7, is KAGVTQTPRYLIKTRGQQVTLSCSPISGHRSVSWYQQTPGQGLQFLFEYFSETQRNKGNFPGRFSGRQFSNSRSEMNVSTLELGDSALYLCTSSLVGDAYEQYFGPGTRLTVT.

This clonotype was seen just once. Germline and junction disagree at one end, which may indicate a read error. The chain combines TRBV6-6 with TRBJ1-5; the match to TRBD1 covers 8 bases. The CDR3 has 17 residues. Germline V lookup: CDR1 MNHNY, CDR2 SVGAGI (reference sequence). This chain's CDR3 is CASSYPRTGNNNQPQHF. The CDR3, as DNA: TGTGCCAGTAGTTACCCCCGGACAGGGAATAACAATCAGCCCCAGCATTTT.

Concerning this clonotype itself: This may stem from a read error, because a much larger clone lies one nucleotide away. The rearrangement links TRBV6-4 to TRBJ1-1; perhaps TRBD1 as D (6 bases). CDR1 is MRHNA, CDR2 SNTAGT, per germline. CDR3 size: 15 residues. The CDR3, as DNA: TGTGCCAGCAGTGTCCCCGACAGGAAGAACACTGAATCTTTCTTT. Protein sequence: CASSVPDRKNTESFF.

There are a few counts of this clonotype. The chain employs TRBV20-1 and TRBJ2-3, with D perhaps TRBD1 or TRBD2 (6 bases each). Trimming left V 1 base short and J 4 bases short, with 12 bases between. This CDR3 has 14 amino acids. CDR1 and CDR2 from the germline V gene are DFQATT and SNEGSKA (reference sequence). The CDR3 nucleotides are TGCAGTGCTAGAGGGAGAGGGGGGTCAGATACGCAGTATTTT. It encodes CSARGRGGSDTQYF.

As for this clonotype: A read error may produce the germline difference seen at one junction end. The chain joins TRBV29-1 to TRBJ1-1; the D is unclear. CDR3 length: 13 residues. Germline V lookup: CDR1 SQVTM, CDR2 ANQGSEA. CDR3 sequence reads: CSVGKEKNTEAFF. DNA for the CDR3: TGCAGCGTTGGAAAGGAAAAGAACACTGAGGCTTTCTTT.